A single sample gave rise to the 22 T cell receptor beta chains below, sequenced in a study of blood T cells in healthy people across ages. A sample-barcoded 5' primer and a J-beta primer mix were used in a second PCR of about 7 to 11 cycles. TCRdb passed the 5' RACE reads through MiXCR, listing each CDR3 protein once. The sample lists about 1,400,000 distinct CDR3 sequences, roughly 60% seen once, with about 6.3% in the top ten. Sequencing input: blood. These receptors all come from a man aged 18 to 29 in good health.

This chain connects TRBV27 to TRBJ1-6; unclear D gene. CDR3 length: 14 amino acids. Germline CDR1 and CDR2: MNHEY and SMNVEV (reference sequence). The ends were cut back, 7 bases at V and 0 bases at J, with 7 bases in the middle. CDR3 sequence: CASKEHSYNSPLHF. Here the CDR3 DNA reads TGTGCCAGCAAAGAGCACTCCTATAATTCACCCCTCCACTTT.

The table lists this clonotype with a few counts. The J gene is TRBJ2-5, the V gene TRBV12-3 or TRBV12-4; a weak D match, TRBD2 (5 bases). The CDR3 runs to 12 residues. Trimming took off 7 bases at V and 7 bases at J, with 13 bases between the two ends. The CDR3 DNA reads TGTGCCAGCACCTCGGCTCGGGGGACCCAGTACTTC. Translating gives CASTSARGTQYF.

The V call is TRBV6-2 or TRBV6-3, the J call TRBJ2-2; D gene unclear. Germline V gene lookup returns CDR1 MNHEY and CDR2 SVGEGT. The CDR3 is 15 residues long. With 2 bases removed from V and 4 bases from J, the gap between germline ends came to 11 bases. The CDR3 is CASSYDQRSTGELFF. The CDR3 DNA is TGTGCCAGCAGTTACGACCAGCGAAGCACCGGGGAGCTGTTTTTT.

This clonotype was seen only a few times. V usage is TRBV7-9 and J usage is TRBJ2-7; D possibly corresponds to TRBD2 (5 bases). Per the germline V gene, CDR1 is SEHNR and CDR2 is FQNEAQ (reference sequence). CDR3 length: 14 residues. The germline V and J ends were trimmed by 6 bases and 3 bases, with 15 bases remaining between them. The CDR3 nucleotides read TGTGCCAGCAGTTCGACTATGCGGTACTACGAGCAGTACTTC. Protein sequence: CASSSTMRYYEQYF.

The chain uses TRBV6-1 and TRBJ2-3; TRBD2 aligns across 8 bases. In germline, CDR1 is MNHNS, CDR2 SASEGT. With V trimmed by 4 bases and J by 5 bases, 14 bases remained unmatched. CDR3 size: 17 residues. The CDR3 sequence: CASSGALSGSWGDTQYF. The CDR3 DNA is TGTGCCAGCAGTGGGGCCTTAAGCGGGAGCTGGGGAGATACGCAGTATTTT.

This clonotype showed up just a few times. The chain joins TRBV4-1 to TRBJ2-7; TRBD2 might be the D (5 bases). From germline, CDR1 is MGHRA and CDR2 YSYEKL. V was clipped by 3 bases and J by 6 bases, with 12 bases between them. This CDR3 region has 13 residues. The CDR3: CASSQFVAGEQYF. The CDR3 nucleotides are TGCGCCAGCAGCCAGTTTGTGGCGGGCGAGCAGTACTTC.

The chain employs TRBV5-1 and TRBJ2-1; TRBD2 matches at 11 bases. The J call may be in error: the DNA end matches TRBJ2-7 better. This CDR3 spans 15 amino acids. The germline V gene has CDR1 SGHRS and CDR2 YFSETQ. The CDR3 sequence is CASSFTSGSDNEQYF. In DNA, the CDR3 is TGCGCCAGCAGCTTCACTAGCGGGAGCGATAATGAGCAGTACTTC.

About this clonotype: At one end the junction does not follow the germline gene, possibly because of a read error. The chain has TRBV7-2 and TRBJ1-1, with D maybe TRBD1 (6 bases). Germline V lookup: CDR1 SGHTA, CDR2 FQGNSA. The CDR3 loop spans 15 amino acids. The CDR3 reads CASRIPGDLKTEAFF. The CDR3 DNA reads as TGTGCCAGCAGAATTCCAGGGGACCTGAAGACTGAAGCTTTCTTT.

In its sample, this clonotype was seen a few times. V and J are TRBV10-3 and TRBJ1-5; D possibly corresponds to TRBD1 (5 bases). Germline values: CDR1 ENHRY, CDR2 SYGVKD. V lost 0 bases and J 5 bases, leaving 8 bases between the germline ends. The CDR3 is made up of 14 amino acids. The CDR3 region is CAISESRGDQPQHF. In nucleotides, the CDR3 is TGTGCCATCAGTGAGTCGCGGGGGGATCAGCCCCAGCATTTT.

The chain couples TRBV27 to TRBJ2-5; D is possibly TRBD1 (6 bases). Trimming pared 5 bases from V and 2 bases from J, leaving 27 bases between. The germline gives CDR1 MNHEY, CDR2 SMNVEV (reference sequence). The CDR3 has 19 amino acids. The CDR3 coding sequence is TGTGCCAGCAGTCCCACTTGGGTCTTGGGGGCCCCCTTTCAAGAGACCCAGTACTTC. Translation gives CASSPTWVLGAPFQETQYF.

This chain links TRBV2 with TRBJ2-7; D possibly corresponds to TRBD2 (9 bases). The germline V and J ends were trimmed by 7 bases and 2 bases, with 18 bases remaining between them. Germline values: CDR1 SNHLY, CDR2 FYNNEI. CDR3 length: 15 amino acids. CDR3 nucleotides: TGTGCCAGCACCAGGGGGCTAGCGGGGACCTACGAGCAGTACTTC. Residues: CASTRGLAGTYEQYF.

The CDR3 reads CASSFPGTGGGDQEKLFF. The CDR3, as DNA: TGTGCCAGCAGCTTCCCAGGGACAGGAGGGGGTGATCAAGAAAAACTGTTTTTT. This chain links TRBV7-9 with TRBJ1-4; 8 nucleotides line up with TRBD1. Germline CDR1 is SEHNR and CDR2 is FQNEAQ (reference sequence). The CDR3 length is 18 residues. Trimming removed 3 bases from V and 8 bases from J; junction bases left unmatched: 17. The entire variable domain, with the rest obtained from reference TRBV7-9 and TRBJ1-4, is as follows: DTGVSQNPRHKITKRGQNVTFRCDPISEHNRLYWYRQTLGQGPEFLTYFQNEAQLEKSRLLSDRFSAERPKGSFSTLEIQRTEQGDSAMYLCASSFPGTGGGDQEKLFFGSGTQLSVL.

V is TRBV2 and J is TRBJ1-2, with 11 bases lining up with TRBD1. Looked up from germline, CDR1 is SNHLY and CDR2 is FYNNEI. The CDR3 is 16 amino acids. Unmatched junction bases numbered 13, after V lost 5 bases and J lost 8 bases. The CDR3 DNA reads TGTGCCAGCAGTCCAACCCGGACAGGGGGCGTGATCGGCTACACCTTC. It specifies CASSPTRTGGVIGYTF.

The V call is TRBV12-3 or TRBV12-4, the J call TRBJ2-3; D uncertain. The CDR3 contains 13 residues. V lost 2 bases to trimming and J lost 6 bases, with 9 bases between them. CDR3: CASSLWRLDTQYF. In DNA, the CDR3 is TGTGCCAGCAGTTTATGGCGGTTGGATACGCAGTATTTT.

This chain links TRBV29-1 with TRBJ1-2; 9 positions match TRBD1. CDR1 is SQVTM, CDR2 ANQGSEA, per germline. This CDR3 spans 15 amino acids. V gave up 3 bases and J gave up 5 bases; unmatched junction bases: 10. The CDR3 here is CSVEGPQGASYGYTF. For the CDR3, the DNA is TGCAGCGTTGAGGGGCCACAGGGGGCCTCGTATGGCTACACCTTC. The whole variable domain, remainder taken from reference TRBV29-1 and TRBJ1-2, is SAVISQKPSRDICQRGTSLTIQCQVDSQVTMMFWYRQQPGQSLTLIATANQGSEATYESGFVIDKFPISRPNLTFSTLTVSNMSPEDSSIYLCSVEGPQGASYGYTFGSGTRLTVV.

This rearrangement joins TRBV4-1 to TRBJ1-2; D not certain. Deletions cut 0 bases from V and 5 bases from J, with 16 bases between. CDR1 and CDR2 (germline): MGHRA, YSYEKL. The CDR3 spans 16 residues. The CDR3 protein is CASSQDEMGWAYGYTF. CDR3 nucleotide sequence: TGCGCCAGCAGCCAAGATGAAATGGGATGGGCATATGGCTACACCTTC.

This clonotype was detected a few times. The genes are TRBV3-1 and TRBJ2-3; 8 nucleotides match TRBD2. The germline CDR1 and CDR2 sequences are LGHDT and YNNKEL (reference sequence). V dropped 4 bases and J dropped 9; count of bases not matched to a gene: 6. The CDR3 totals 13 residues. CDR3 sequence: CASSLPGLGTQYF. In DNA form, the CDR3 reads TGTGCCAGCAGCCTCCCGGGACTAGGCACGCAGTATTTT.

The chain is built from TRBV6-4 and TRBJ2-1; 8 nucleotides align to TRBD2. Unmatched junction bases numbered 9, after V lost 4 bases and J lost 10 bases. Germline V gene lookup returns CDR1 MRHNA and CDR2 SNTAGT. The CDR3 has 14 amino acids. The CDR3 DNA reads as TGTGCCAGCAGTGTGGCGGGAGGAGCCGGGGAGCAGTTCTTC. Amino acid sequence: CASSVAGGAGEQFF.

The chain couples TRBV29-1 to TRBJ1-1, with 9 bases matching TRBD1. Germline lookup yields CDR1 SQVTM and CDR2 ANQGSEA. The CDR3 consists of 13 residues. With 3 bases clipped from V and 4 bases from J, the junction kept 3 bases outside the gene matches. This chain's CDR3 is CSVDWGQGTEAFF. The DNA for the CDR3 is TGCAGCGTTGATTGGGGACAGGGCACTGAAGCTTTCTTT.

V usage is TRBV7-9 and J usage is TRBJ2-1; D might be TRBD2 (6 bases). V was cut by 4 bases and J by 2 bases, with 12 bases left in between. The germline V gene encodes CDR1 SEHNR and CDR2 FQNEAQ (reference sequence). The CDR3 sequence is 15 residues long. The CDR3 protein is CASSSRRGTYNEQFF. CDR3 nucleotides: TGTGCCAGCAGCTCGCGGCGCGGGACCTACAATGAGCAGTTCTTC.

A word on this clonotype: The conserved phenylalanine or tryptophan normally closing the CDR3 is absent here, so this likely arose from a read error. This chain connects TRBV27 to TRBJ2-1; either TRBD1 or TRBD2 may supply D (6 bases each). Gene TRBJ2-7 matches the end of the DNA better, so the J call may be wrong. Germline CDR1 and CDR2: MNHEY and SMNVEV (reference sequence). CDR3 length: 17 amino acids. For the CDR3, the DNA is TGTGCCAGCAGTTTGTTGGGGGGCGACCTAAATTACAATGAGCAGTACATC. This encodes CASSLLGGDLNYNEQYI.

The chain carries TRBV12-3 or TRBV12-4 and TRBJ1-2; no clear D gene. The CDR3 loop spans 13 amino acids. With 3 bases removed from V and 8 bases from J, the gap between germline ends came to 13 bases. The CDR3 DNA is TGTGCCAGCAGTTTGACCCGGGTGGCAGGCTACACCTTC. Translating gives CASSLTRVAGYTF.